The TCR beta chain described here comes from a study of T cell responses to AZD1222 COVID-19 vaccine. Clones were read by immunoSEQ multiplex PCR, and TCRdb kept only the in-frame ones, dropping some. This table has about 84,000 clones, approximately 85% appearing once. Trimming shortened V by 2 bases and J by 7 bases, and 11 bases separated the two germline ends. CDR3 size: 13 residues. Germline V gene lookup returns CDR1 SGHDN and CDR2 FVKESK. This clonotype was sampled from an adult who received the AZD1222 COVID-19 vaccine. This specimen was peripheral blood, taken 28 days after the second AZD1222 dose. V is TRBV14 and J is TRBJ1-2; D gene unclear. The DNA of the CDR3 is TGTGCCAGCAGCCAATGGGGAGGAGTTGGCTACACCTTC. It specifies CASSQWGGVGYTF.